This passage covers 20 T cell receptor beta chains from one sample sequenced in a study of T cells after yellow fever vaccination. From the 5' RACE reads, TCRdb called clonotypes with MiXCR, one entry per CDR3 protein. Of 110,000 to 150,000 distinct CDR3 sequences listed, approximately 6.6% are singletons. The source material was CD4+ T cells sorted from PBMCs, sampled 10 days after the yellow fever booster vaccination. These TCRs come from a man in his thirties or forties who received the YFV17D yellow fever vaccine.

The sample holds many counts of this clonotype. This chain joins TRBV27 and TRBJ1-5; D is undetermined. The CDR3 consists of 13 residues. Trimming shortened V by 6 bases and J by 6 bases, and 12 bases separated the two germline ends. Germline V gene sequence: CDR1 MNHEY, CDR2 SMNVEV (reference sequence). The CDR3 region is CASSYIHGQPQHF. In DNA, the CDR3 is TGTGCCAGCAGCTACATCCATGGTCAGCCCCAGCATTTT.

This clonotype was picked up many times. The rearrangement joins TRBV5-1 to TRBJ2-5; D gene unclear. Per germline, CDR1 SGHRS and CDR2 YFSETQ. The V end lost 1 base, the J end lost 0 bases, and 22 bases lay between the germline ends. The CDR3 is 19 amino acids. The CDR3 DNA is TGCGCCAGCAGCTTGAATGGCTATTTGGAGCCCTCGTACCAAGAGACCCAGTACTTC. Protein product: CASSLNGYLEPSYQETQYF.

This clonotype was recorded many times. CDR3 coding DNA: TGTGCCAGCTCACCACCGGGGAATCCCACCTACGAGCAGTACTTC. Protein: CASSPPGNPTYEQYF. The gene calls are TRBV18 and TRBJ2-7; D is unresolved. From germline, CDR1 is KGHSH and CDR2 LQKENI. With 0 bases removed from V and 2 bases from J, the gap between germline ends came to 11 bases. The CDR3 has 15 residues.

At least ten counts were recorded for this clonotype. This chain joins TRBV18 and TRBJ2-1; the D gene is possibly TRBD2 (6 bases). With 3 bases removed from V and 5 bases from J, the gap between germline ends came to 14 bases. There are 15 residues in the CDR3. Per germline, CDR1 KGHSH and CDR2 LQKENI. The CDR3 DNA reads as TGTGCCAGCTCACCTCTTGGCGGGGCCCACAATGAGCAGTTCTTC. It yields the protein CASSPLGGAHNEQFF.

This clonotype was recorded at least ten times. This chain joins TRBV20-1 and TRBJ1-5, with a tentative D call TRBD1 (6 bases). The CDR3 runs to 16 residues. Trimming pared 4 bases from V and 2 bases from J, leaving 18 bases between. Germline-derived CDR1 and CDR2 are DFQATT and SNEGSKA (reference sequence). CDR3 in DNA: TGCAGTGCTAATAAGGGGGGGGCCATCGGCAATCAGCCCCAGCATTTT. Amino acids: CSANKGGAIGNQPQHF.

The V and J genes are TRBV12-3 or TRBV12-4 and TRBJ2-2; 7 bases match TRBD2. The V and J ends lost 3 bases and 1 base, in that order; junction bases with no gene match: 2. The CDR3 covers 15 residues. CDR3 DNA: TGTGCCAGCAGTTTTGCGGGGGTGAACACCGGGGAGCTGTTTTTT. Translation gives CASSFAGVNTGELFF.

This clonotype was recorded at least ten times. This CDR3 is CASSRGERFYEQYF. CDR3 DNA sequence: TGTGCCAGTAGTCGTGGCGAGAGGTTCTACGAGCAGTACTTC. The V call is TRBV19, the J call TRBJ2-7, with no clear D. In germline, CDR1 is LNHDA, CDR2 SQIVND (reference sequence). CDR3 length: 14 amino acids. The V gene lost 5 bases and the J gene lost 3 bases, with 14 bases spanning the gap. The full variable domain, completed using reference TRBV19 and TRBJ2-7, is DGGITQSPKYLFRKEGQNVTLSCEQNLNHDAMYWYRQDPGQGLRLIYYSQIVNDFQKGDIAEGYSVSREKKESFPLTVTSAQKNPTAFYLCASSRGERFYEQYFGPGTRLTVT.

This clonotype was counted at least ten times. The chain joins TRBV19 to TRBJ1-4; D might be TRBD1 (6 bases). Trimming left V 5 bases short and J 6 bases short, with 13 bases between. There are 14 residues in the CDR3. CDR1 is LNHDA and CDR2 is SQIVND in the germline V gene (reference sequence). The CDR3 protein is CASSLSDSDEKLFF. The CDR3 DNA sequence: TGTGCCAGTAGTCTATCGGACAGTGATGAAAAACTGTTTTTT.

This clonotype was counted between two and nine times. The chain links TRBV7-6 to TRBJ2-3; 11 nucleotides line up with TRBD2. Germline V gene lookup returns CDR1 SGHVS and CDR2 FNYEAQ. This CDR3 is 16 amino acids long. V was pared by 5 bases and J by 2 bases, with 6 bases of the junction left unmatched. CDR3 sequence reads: CASSRETSGNTDTQYF. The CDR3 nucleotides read TGTGCCAGCAGCCGAGAGACTAGCGGGAACACAGATACGCAGTATTTT.

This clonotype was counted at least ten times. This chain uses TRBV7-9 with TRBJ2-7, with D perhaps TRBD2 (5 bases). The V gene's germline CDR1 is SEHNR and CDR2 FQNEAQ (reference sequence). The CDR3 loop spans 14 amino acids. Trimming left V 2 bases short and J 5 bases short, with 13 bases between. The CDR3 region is CASSLLGGGNEQYF. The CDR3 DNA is TGTGCCAGCAGCTTATTAGGAGGTGGAAACGAGCAGTACTTC.

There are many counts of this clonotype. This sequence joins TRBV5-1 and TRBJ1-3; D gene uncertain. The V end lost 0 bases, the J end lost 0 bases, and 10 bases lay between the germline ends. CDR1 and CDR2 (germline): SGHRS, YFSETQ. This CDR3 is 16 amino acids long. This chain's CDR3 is CASSLAAAGSGNTIYF. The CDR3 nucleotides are TGCGCCAGCAGCTTGGCGGCCGCTGGCTCTGGAAACACCATATATTTT.

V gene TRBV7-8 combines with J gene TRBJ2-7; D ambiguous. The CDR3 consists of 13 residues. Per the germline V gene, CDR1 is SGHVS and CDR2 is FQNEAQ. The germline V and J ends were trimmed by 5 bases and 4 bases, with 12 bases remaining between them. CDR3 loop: CASSPGSKYEQYF. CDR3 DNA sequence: TGTGCCAGCAGCCCAGGCTCCAAATACGAGCAGTACTTC.

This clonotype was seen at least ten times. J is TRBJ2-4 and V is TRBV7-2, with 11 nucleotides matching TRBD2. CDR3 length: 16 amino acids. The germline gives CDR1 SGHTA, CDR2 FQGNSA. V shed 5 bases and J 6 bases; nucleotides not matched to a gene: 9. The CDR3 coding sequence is TGTGCCAGCAGCCTCCCCGCCGGGACTAGCGGAAACATTCAGTACTTC. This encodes CASSLPAGTSGNIQYF.

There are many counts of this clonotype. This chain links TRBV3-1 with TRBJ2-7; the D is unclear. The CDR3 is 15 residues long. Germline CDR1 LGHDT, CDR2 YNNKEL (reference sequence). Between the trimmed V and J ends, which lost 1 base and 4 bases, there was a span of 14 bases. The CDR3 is CASSQGHAKGYEQYF. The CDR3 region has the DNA TGTGCCAGCAGCCAAGGACACGCGAAAGGATACGAGCAGTACTTC.

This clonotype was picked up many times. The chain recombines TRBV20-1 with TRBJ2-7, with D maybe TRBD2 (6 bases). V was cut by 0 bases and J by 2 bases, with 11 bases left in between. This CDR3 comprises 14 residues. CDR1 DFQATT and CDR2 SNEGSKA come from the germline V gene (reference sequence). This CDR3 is CSAREGGAPYEQYF. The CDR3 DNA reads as TGCAGTGCTAGAGAGGGCGGGGCCCCCTACGAGCAGTACTTC.

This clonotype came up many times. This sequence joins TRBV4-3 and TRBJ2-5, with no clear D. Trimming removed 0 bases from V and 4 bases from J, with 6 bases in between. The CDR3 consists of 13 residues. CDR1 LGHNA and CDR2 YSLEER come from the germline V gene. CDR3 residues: CASSQDIRETQYF. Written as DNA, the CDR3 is TGCGCCAGCAGCCAAGATATTCGAGAGACCCAGTACTTC.

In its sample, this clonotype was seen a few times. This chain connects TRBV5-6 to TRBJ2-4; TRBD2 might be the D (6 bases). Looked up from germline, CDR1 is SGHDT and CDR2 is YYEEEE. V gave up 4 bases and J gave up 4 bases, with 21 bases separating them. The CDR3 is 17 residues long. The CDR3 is CASSPWRAKENKNIQYF. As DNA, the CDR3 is TGTGCCAGCAGCCCTTGGAGGGCTAAGGAGAATAAAAACATTCAGTACTTC.

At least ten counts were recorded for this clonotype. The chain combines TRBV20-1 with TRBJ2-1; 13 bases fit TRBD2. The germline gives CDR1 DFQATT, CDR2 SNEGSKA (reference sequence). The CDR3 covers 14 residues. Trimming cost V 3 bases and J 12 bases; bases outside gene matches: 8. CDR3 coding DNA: TGCAGTGCTAGCCGGACTAGCGGGAGCGGTGTGCAGTTCTTC. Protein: CSASRTSGSGVQFF.

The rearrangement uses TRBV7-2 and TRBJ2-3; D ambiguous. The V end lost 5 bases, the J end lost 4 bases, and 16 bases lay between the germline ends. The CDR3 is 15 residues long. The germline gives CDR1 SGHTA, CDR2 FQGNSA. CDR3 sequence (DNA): TGTGCCAGCAGCCTCCGCGGAAGAGATCCAGATACGCAGTATTTT. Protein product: CASSLRGRDPDTQYF.

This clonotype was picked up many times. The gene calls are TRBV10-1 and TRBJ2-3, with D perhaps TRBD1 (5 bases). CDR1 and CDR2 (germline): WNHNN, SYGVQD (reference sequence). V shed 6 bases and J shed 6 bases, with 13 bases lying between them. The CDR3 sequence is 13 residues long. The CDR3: CASRPGPADTQYF. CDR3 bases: TGCGCCAGCAGACCAGGGCCGGCGGATACGCAGTATTTT.